This T cell receptor (beta chain) comes out of a study of shared clonotypes between healthy human individuals (dated by TCRdb to the early 2020s). At the level of the whole study: The cohort included three men and two women between 18 and 49 years of age. Libraries were prepared and TCR repertoires were sequenced by different laboratories using diverse techniques, in order to increase sequencing depth and limit assay-specific biases. Blood TCR repertoires of roughly five healthy adults were deeply sequenced to estimate repertoire size and the extent of clonotype sharing between individuals. For each donor, CD4 naive and CD4 memory were each given three plates, CD8 naive was given two plates, and CD8 memory was given one plate. Leukapheresis yielded between about 0.94 and 9 billion PBMCs per donor.

Via the germline V gene, CDR1 is ENHRY and CDR2 SYGVKD. V loses 3 bases of germline sequence and J loses 8 bases, and the interval between the two ends is 8 bases. There are 12 amino acids in the CDR3, from cysteine to phenylalanine inclusive. Only CDR3 DNA is held: 36 bases, read in frame from base 1. Overall results and qualifications from the work: Rarefaction of sorted-subset datasets indicated incomplete sequencing despite the large sequencing depth. Estimated clonotype richness was generally larger for naive than for memory subsets. Pairwise subsampling indicated that sequencing depth was expected to affect the degree of clonotype sharing among donors. Sharing across a handful of donors was observed for around 5% of naive CD4, over 3% of naive CD8, 2% to 2.5% of memory CD4, and around 0.44% of memory CD8 clonotypes. Sampling was limited to blood, and TCR repertoires in tissue likely differ from TCR repertoires in blood. Compared with non-shared clonotypes, clonotypes shared by all four sorted-subset donors had higher generation probabilities. Because the study included a small number of donors, the genetic and exposure-history diversity represented was limited.

Concerning this clone: No cognate antigen has been identified for it. No per-base quality is available; no much larger clone lies one base away.

The donors were healthy, HIV-negative adults who had no recently reported acute infections or vaccinations. Every donor was a Caucasian adult residing in Nashville, Tennessee, USA. CD4+ T cells were enriched by magnetic negative selection, after which naive cells were positively selected on CD45RA and the negative fraction was taken as the memory subset. Blood was obtained by leukapheresis, after which PBMCs were separated by Ficoll-Histopaque density gradient centrifugation and cryopreserved in liquid nitrogen vapor phase. Analytical flow cytometry was used to check the purity and quantity of every magnetically sorted T cell population. Genomic DNA was isolated from every sorted fraction and measured by UV absorbance on a Nanodrop 2000c. TCR CDR3 regions were amplified from genomic DNA by multiplex PCR using the deep immunoSEQ assay. Genomic DNA extracted from each cell subset was distributed evenly over all wells of several immunoSEQ 96-well plates, and each plate served as one replicate. For sorted subsets, roughly 0.2 ug genomic DNA, equal to tens of thousands of T cell genomes, was loaded into each replicate PCR. Purified libraries were quantified with a Qubit 3.0 fluorometer, sized on a Bioanalyzer 2100, and re-quantified with the KAPA Library Quantification kit. Every immunoSEQ 96-well plate was sequenced on a dedicated single-read 150-cycle Illumina NextSeq 550 flow cell. The authors' analysis ran thus. Because the immunoSEQ output included only junctional sequences and no quality scores, the filtering could not be the same as the filtering used for full-length reads. To assign V/J genes and CDR3, sequences were annotated using PyIR, a Python wrapper for IgBLAST v1.9, with IMGT germline references. Reads with weak V/J assignments (E-value above 1e-6), missing CDR3, stop codons, out-of-frame junctions, or ambiguous translated residues were removed. V3J clonotypes were defined by identical inferred V gene, J gene, and CDR3 amino acid sequence. To compute the percentage overlap between repertoires, the number of shared unique clonotypes was divided by the size of the smaller repertoire. Three approaches were used to assess repertoire richness: RTK rarefaction, the Chao1 estimator, and Recon v2.1 estimates of unobserved clonotypes. Generation probabilities were computed with OLGA for all TCRbeta clonotypes obtained by the gDNA method from several donors. TCRdb mirrors the immuneACCESS table, restricted to in-frame sequences. Some clones are absent from its copies; in checked studies, under half trace to an unresolved V gene, and the reason for the others is unknown. V, J and clone size are taken as reported in that table, and D and trimming were inferred from the DNA itself. For this sample there are millions of clones; roughly 94% appear just once. The ten largest make up 0.1% to 0.15% of the sample.

The sequencing sample was made of naive CD4+ T cells sorted from blood. The cell subset or site label, as the study defines it: CD45RA+ positively selected. The origin of this receptor is a young man in good health. This chain joins TRBV10-3 to TRBJ2-1; the D gene cannot be named for sure. The DNA sequence is TGTGCCATCAGTGACGGATTCCATGAGCAGTTCTTC. Translation gives CAISDGFHEQFF.